The present T cell receptor beta chain was sequenced within a study of shared clonotypes between healthy human individuals. Broader study findings: Only blood was sampled, and tissue TCR repertoires likely differ from blood ones.

Germline CDR1 and CDR2: GTSNPN and SVGIG (reference sequence). CDR3 size: 14 residues. V lost 4 bases and J lost 4; bases outside the gene matches: 6. Samples left unsorted employed tens of millions of PBMCs for genomic DNA. Deep level was the assay's run setting. Authors' methods: As immunoSEQ supplied junction-only sequences (without quality scores), filtering differed. Sequencing used immunoSEQ multiplex PCR; TCRdb keeps in-frame clones, though not all of them. D and trimming come from the DNA, and the V and J calls and clone size come from that table. The data contain around 440,000 clones, roughly four fifths of them seen just once; the ten biggest clones take up more than 10%. Remarks on this clone: The antigen remains unidentified.

This chain uses TRBV30 with TRBJ2-2; 7 bases align to TRBD2. Sequences were obtained from PBMCs. This TCR was sampled from a woman aged 40-49 years in good health. Some clones in this sample may be carry-over from other donors' samples. CDR3 coding DNA: TGTGCCTGGATCTCGGGAGGCGGCACCGGGGAGCTGTTTTTT. It encodes CAWISGGGTGELFF.